This T cell receptor beta chain was obtained from a study of T cell changes during pregnancy in multiple sclerosis. Clones were sequenced by immunoSEQ multiplex PCR, and TCRdb holds only the in-frame ones, with some missing. The sample yields about 20,000 clones, around 89% seen once. The CDR3 extends over 15 amino acids. Germline values: CDR1 MDHEN, CDR2 SYDVKM. The V and J ends lost 6 bases and 1 base respectively, with 15 bases between them. The receptor's source is a female donor in good health, enrolled as a control in a pregnancy study. The chain carries TRBV28 and TRBJ1-1; D is uncertain. The material sequenced was CD8+ T cells from peripheral blood mononuclear cells, taken in the third trimester of pregnancy. CDR3 protein: CASRPLPSGNTEAFF. Here the CDR3 DNA reads TGTGCCAGCAGACCTCTACCTTCAGGGAACACTGAAGCTTTCTTT. Filled out from reference TRBV28 and TRBJ1-1, the complete variable domain reads DVKVTQSSRYLVKRTGEKVFLECVQDMDHENMFWYRQDPGLGLRLIYFSYDVKMKEKGDIPEGYSVSREKKERFSLILESASTNQTSMYLCASRPLPSGNTEAFFGQGTRLTVV.